The 10 T cell receptor beta chains below all came from one sample that was sequenced in a study of blood T cell repertoires in COVID-19. Clones were read by immunoSEQ multiplex PCR, and TCRdb kept only the in-frame ones, dropping some. Of 100,000 to 150,000 clones listed, about 85% are singletons. Sequencing was performed on peripheral blood. These receptors were taken from a woman aged 80 or older with acute or convalescent COVID-19.

This sequence joins TRBV19 and TRBJ1-5; D gene unclear. The CDR3 totals 13 residues. Trimming removed 5 bases at V and 2 bases at J, with 7 bases between. Germline V gives CDR1 LNHDA, CDR2 SQIVND (reference sequence). The CDR3 protein is CASSWRGNQPQHF. CDR3 nucleotides: TGTGCCAGTAGTTGGAGGGGCAATCAGCCCCAGCATTTT.

The chain combines TRBV2 with TRBJ2-1, with D possibly matching TRBD2 (7 bases). Deletions cut 3 bases from V and 4 bases from J, with 19 bases between. The CDR3 loop spans 17 amino acids. The germline V gene encodes CDR1 SNHLY and CDR2 FYNNEI. The CDR3 is CASSEGFGRGLYNEQFF. The CDR3 region has the DNA TGTGCCAGCAGTGAGGGGTTCGGGCGGGGGCTTTACAATGAGCAGTTCTTC.

The V gene is TRBV11-2, the J gene TRBJ2-3, with D perhaps matching TRBD2 (6 bases). The CDR3 loop spans 15 amino acids. Germline lookup yields CDR1 SGHAT and CDR2 FQNNGV. V lost 1 base to trimming and J lost 1 base, with 9 bases between them. The CDR3 here is CASSLGWRGTDTQYF. The CDR3, as DNA: TGTGCCAGCAGCTTAGGTTGGAGGGGCACAGATACGCAGTATTTT.

The J gene is TRBJ1-2, the V gene TRBV28, with 8 bases lining up with TRBD1. The V gene end was trimmed by 5 bases and the J gene end by 8 bases; junction bases not matched to a gene: 7. This CDR3 has 13 amino acids. Germline-derived CDR1 and CDR2 are MDHEN and SYDVKM. For the CDR3, the DNA is TGTGCCAGCAGTGATCAGGGGACAGGAGGCTACACCTTC. This codes for CASSDQGTGGYTF.

J is TRBJ1-2 and V is TRBV5-6; TRBD1 is a possible D gene (5 bases). The V gene lost 5 bases and the J gene lost 0 bases, with 11 bases spanning the gap. The CDR3 length is 14 residues. Per germline, CDR1 SGHDT and CDR2 YYEEEE. CDR3 in DNA: TGTGCCAGCAGTCCTATAGGGGCTAACTATGGCTACACCTTC. It specifies CASSPIGANYGYTF.

The chain combines TRBV7-9 with TRBJ1-2; D unresolved. This CDR3 has 14 amino acids. V was clipped by 5 bases and J by 8 bases, with 18 bases between them. From germline, CDR1 is SEHNR and CDR2 FQNEAQ (reference sequence). The CDR3 coding sequence is TGTGCCAGCAGCCTCGGGAGGGATGGAAGCGGCTACACCTTC. Translated: CASSLGRDGSGYTF.

The rearrangement uses TRBV7-9 and TRBJ1-5; D possibly corresponds to TRBD1 (5 bases). The CDR3 length is 14 residues. The V end was cut by 5 bases, the J end by 4 bases, with 12 bases between. CDR1 SEHNR and CDR2 FQNEAQ come from the germline V gene (reference sequence). The CDR3 DNA follows: TGTGCCAGCAGCCCCCAGGGATGGAATCAGCCCCAGCATTTT. Translated: CASSPQGWNQPQHF.

This clone appeared a single time. The V call is TRBV7-3, the J call TRBJ2-5; the D gene is possibly TRBD2 (7 bases). This CDR3 is 16 amino acids long. CDR1 and CDR2 (germline): SGHTA, FQGTGA. The V and J ends lost 1 base and 5 bases respectively, with 17 bases between them. The CDR3 loop reads CASSLNVWGGLETQYF. The CDR3 nucleotides read TGTGCCAGCAGCTTAAATGTTTGGGGGGGCTTGGAGACCCAGTACTTC. Complete variable domain (other parts from reference TRBV7-3 and TRBJ2-5): GAGVSQTPSNKVTEKGKYVELRCDPISGHTALYWYRQSLGQGPEFLIYFQGTGAADDSGLPNDRFFAVRPEGSVSTLKIQRTERGDSAVYLCASSLNVWGGLETQYFGPGTRLLVL.

This clone was seen once. The chain combines TRBV5-8 with TRBJ1-2, with TRBD1 matching 8 bases. V dropped 0 bases and J dropped 4; count of bases not matched to a gene: 5. Germline CDR1 SGHTS, CDR2 YDEGEE. The CDR3 loop spans 15 amino acids. CDR3 residues: CASSLETGVGYGYTF. DNA for the CDR3: TGTGCCAGCAGCTTGGAGACAGGGGTGGGCTATGGCTACACCTTC.

This chain uses TRBV18 with TRBJ1-2; 7 positions agree with TRBD1. This CDR3 has 15 amino acids. Looked up from germline, CDR1 is KGHSH and CDR2 is LQKENI. With V trimmed by 2 bases and J by 7 bases, 10 bases remained unmatched. The CDR3 bases are TGTGCCAGCTCACCAGACAGGGCGTCATGGGGTGGCTACACCTTC. This encodes CASSPDRASWGGYTF.